Following are 5 T cell receptor beta chains from one sample sequenced in a study of liver allograft versus peripheral blood T cells (dated by TCRdb to the early 2020s). Regarding the complete study: The study compared T cell receptor repertoires found within transplanted livers against repertoires in the peripheral blood of liver transplant recipients.

Sequencer: Illumina MiSeq. The raw public data were reprocessed by TCRdb itself: fastp quality trimming at Q25, MiXCR clonotype calling, in-frame beta chains only. Every CDR3 protein is listed once, alongside the most common genes and DNA of its rows. Within this sample are about 10,000 distinct CDR3 sequences, with about a fifth of them counted one time only. 5% to 6.5% of the sample lies in the top ten. The receptors were sampled from a human patient who had a liver transplant. After a transplant, not all T cells may be the patient's own; some may come from the graft donor.

The rearrangement joins TRBV24-1 to TRBJ1-2, with TRBD1 identical over 8 bases. V shed 4 bases and J 4 bases; nucleotides not matched to a gene: 13. CDR1 KGHDR and CDR2 SFDVKD come from the germline V gene. The CDR3 has 17 residues. The CDR3 here is CATSDPQGDSLFYGYTF. As DNA, the CDR3 is TGTGCCACCAGTGACCCACAGGGGGACAGCTTATTCTATGGCTACACCTTC.

This chain uses TRBV20-1 with TRBJ1-5; a weak D match, TRBD1 (5 bases). The CDR3 has 14 residues. V lost 2 bases to trimming and J lost 6 bases, with 14 bases between them. The germline CDR1 and CDR2 sequences are DFQATT and SNEGSKA (reference sequence). For the CDR3, the DNA is TGCAGTGCTAGACACAGGAGTTCGGGTCAGCCCCAGCATTTT. Translating it yields CSARHRSSGQPQHF.

This clonotype is classed as medium-sized. The V gene is TRBV6-1, the J gene TRBJ1-5, with D hard to call. V was cut by 6 bases and J by 0 bases, with 12 bases left in between. This CDR3 comprises 15 residues. Germline loops: CDR1 MNHNS, CDR2 SASEGT. The CDR3 nucleotides are TGTGCCAGCAGGTTCGCCGGATATAGCAATCAGCCCCAGCATTTT. Its protein is CASRFAGYSNQPQHF.

In this sample, this clonotype turned up a few times. The chain joins TRBV28 to TRBJ1-2, with D unclear. Germline CDR1 reads MDHEN; CDR2 reads SYDVKM. There are 12 residues in the CDR3. V was clipped by 6 bases and J by 4 bases, with 9 bases between them. The DNA of the CDR3 is TGTGCCAGCAGCCCCCCCCTCTATGGCTACACCTTC. Residues: CASSPPLYGYTF.

The table lists this clonotype with many counts. V gene TRBV7-9 combines with J gene TRBJ2-1, with D tentatively TRBD2 (6 bases). V lost 5 bases and J 10 bases, leaving 15 bases between the germline ends. CDR1 is SEHNR, CDR2 FQNEAQ, per germline (reference sequence). The CDR3 runs 13 residues. The CDR3 nucleotides are TGTGCCAGCAGCCTATTAGCGGCCGGGGAGCAGTTCTTC. Its protein product is CASSLLAAGEQFF.